These 7 T cell receptor beta chains share one sample of origin, sequenced in a study of shared clonotypes between healthy human individuals. Repertoires were generated with immunoSEQ multiplex PCR, while TCRdb's copy carries only in-frame clones and drops some. The sample consists of some 2,500,000 clones, about 90% of them appearing once. Sequences were obtained from naive CD4+ T cells from PBMCs. As for subset: CD45RA+ positively selected. All receptors come from a man aged 18 to 30 in good health. Some clones in this sample may be carry-over from other donors' samples.

The CDR3 DNA reads TGCGCCAGCAACCGACCTGCCGGACAGGGTCCAGATACGCAGTATTTT. It yields the protein CASNRPAGQGPDTQYF. This chain links TRBV5-1 with TRBJ2-3; 8 bases match TRBD1. Germline V gene lookup returns CDR1 SGHRS and CDR2 YFSETQ. Losses at the gene ends were 6 bases for V and 4 bases for J; bases not matched to a gene: 13. The CDR3 runs 16 residues.

The chain couples TRBV5-8 to TRBJ1-3; no definite D call. Germline V gene sequence: CDR1 SGHTS, CDR2 YDEGEE. This CDR3 spans 15 amino acids. V was pared by 2 bases and J by 0 bases, with 9 bases between. CDR3 DNA sequence: TGTGCCAGCAGCTTAGCAGTGAGCTCTGGAAACACCATATATTTT. It is translated as CASSLAVSSGNTIYF.

V usage is TRBV7-2 and J usage is TRBJ2-1, with 8 bases that match TRBD2. The CDR3 length is 14 residues. V lost 2 bases and J lost 6; bases outside the gene matches: 3. CDR1 and CDR2 (germline): SGHTA, FQGNSA. The DNA for the CDR3 is TGTGCCAGCAGCTTAAGCCGGGAGGGCAATGAGCAGTTCTTC. This codes for CASSLSREGNEQFF.

The chain has TRBV6-1 and TRBJ2-7; D not resolved. There are 13 residues in the CDR3. Between the trimmed V and J ends, which lost 4 bases and 4 bases, there was a span of 11 bases. The V gene's germline CDR1 is MNHNS and CDR2 SASEGT. The CDR3 nucleotides read TGTGCCAGCAGTGCGCTCGTTTCTTACGAGCAGTACTTC. Its protein product is CASSALVSYEQYF.

The chain couples TRBV28 to TRBJ2-7; maybe TRBD1 (6 bases). This CDR3 contains 15 residues. Germline loops: CDR1 MDHEN, CDR2 SYDVKM. The V end lost 5 bases, the J end lost 2 bases, and 16 bases lay between the germline ends. Written as DNA, the CDR3 is TGTGCCAGCAGTCCTGCAGGGGCCACTACCTACGAGCAGTACTTC. Its protein product is CASSPAGATTYEQYF.

CDR3 in DNA: TGTGCCAGCAGGGCGGACCTAATTTTTTCCTACGAGCAGTACTTC. Translation: CASRADLIFSYEQYF. The gene calls are TRBV6-1 and TRBJ2-7; D gene ambiguous. From germline, CDR1 is MNHNS and CDR2 SASEGT. V lost 6 bases and J 1 base, leaving 16 bases between the germline ends. CDR3 length: 15 residues.

This chain joins TRBV10-3 and TRBJ2-7, with TRBD1 matching over 10 bases. V trimming: 1 base; J trimming: 1 base; junction bases outside the gene matches: 4. This CDR3 contains 16 residues. From germline, CDR1 is ENHRY and CDR2 SYGVKD. The CDR3 DNA reads TGTGCCATCAGTGAGTTAGGGACAGGGGCTTCCTACGAGCAGTACTTC. This codes for CAISELGTGASYEQYF.